Below are 18 T cell receptor beta chains sequenced from a single sample in a study of blood T cell repertoires in COVID-19. Here immunoSEQ multiplex PCR was the method, and the copy in TCRdb shows in-frame clones only, minus some. The sample carries 110,000 or so clones, around 76% recorded once. Material: peripheral blood. These receptors all stem from a woman aged 70 to 79 with acute or convalescent COVID-19.

J is TRBJ2-1 and V is TRBV5-4, with D unresolved. V was pared by 4 bases and J by 5 bases, with 7 bases between. The CDR3 extends over 12 amino acids. Germline-derived CDR1 and CDR2 are SGHNT and YYREEE (reference sequence). In DNA, the CDR3 is TGTGCCAGCAGCAGAGGAAACAATGAGCAGTTCTTC. It yields the protein CASSRGNNEQFF.

J is TRBJ2-2 and V is TRBV25-1, with 8 positions matching TRBD1. The germline gives CDR1 MGHDK, CDR2 SYGVNS. The CDR3 consists of 18 residues. V was pared by 2 bases and J by 0 bases, with 8 bases of the junction left unmatched. As DNA, the CDR3 is TGTGCCAGCAGTGAAGGAGCAGGGGGCCCCTCGAACACCGGGGAGCTGTTTTTT. Translation gives CASSEGAGGPSNTGELFF.

The chain is built from TRBV9 and TRBJ1-1; 7 positions agree with TRBD1. With V trimmed by 3 bases and J by 4 bases, 6 bases remained unmatched. This CDR3 is 14 amino acids long. Per the germline V gene, CDR1 is SGDLS and CDR2 is YYNGEE. In DNA form, the CDR3 reads TGTGCCAGCAGCGCCACCCAGGGGGGCACTGAAGCTTTCTTT. Its translation: CASSATQGGTEAFF.

The J gene is TRBJ2-3, the V gene TRBV4-3; 9 bases line up with TRBD2. CDR3 length: 21 residues. Germline loops: CDR1 LGHNA, CDR2 YSLEER. The V segment lost 0 bases and the J segment 1 base; nucleotides outside the gene matches: 17. The CDR3 coding sequence is TGCGCCAGCAGCCAAGACGGGGGACTGGGACGTTCTAGCGGGGGCACAGATACGCAGTATTTT. Its translation is CASSQDGGLGRSSGGTDTQYF.

The chain carries TRBV20-1 and TRBJ1-1; 8 nucleotides agree with TRBD1. This CDR3 comprises 17 residues. CDR1 is DFQATT, CDR2 SNEGSKA, per germline (reference sequence). The junction had 25 bases not matched to a gene; V was cut back by 6 bases and J by 10 bases. The CDR3 coding sequence is TGCAGTGCCAGTCACAGCAGGTCCGGACAGGGAACCCTCGGAGCTTTCTTT. It codes for CSASHSRSGQGTLGAFF.

The chain carries TRBV6-5 and TRBJ2-3, with 8 bases fitting TRBD2. Germline-derived CDR1 and CDR2 are MNHEY and SVGAGI. The CDR3 runs to 15 residues. J was trimmed by 3 bases and V by 10 bases; bases with no gene match: 12. The CDR3 coding sequence is TGTGCCACCCGAGGCGGGGGGTTAGGGACAGATACGCAGTATTTT. Protein: CATRGGGLGTDTQYF.

V and J are TRBV3-1 (or the pseudogene TRBV3-2) and TRBJ2-1; 7 bases line up with TRBD1. Germline lookup yields CDR1 LGHDT and CDR2 YNNKEL (reference sequence). V lost 3 bases to trimming and J lost 5 bases; unmatched junction nucleotides: 7. This CDR3 comprises 15 residues. DNA of the CDR3: TGTGCCAGCAGCCAGAGACAGGGAGCGAACAATGAGCAGTTCTTC. This translates into CASSQRQGANNEQFF.

The CDR3 here is CASSLQGSDQPQHF. CDR3 nucleotide sequence: TGTGCCAGTAGCCTACAGGGCTCGGATCAGCCCCAGCATTTT. This rearrangement joins TRBV19 to TRBJ1-5; D is perhaps TRBD1 (6 bases). V lost 6 bases to trimming and J lost 5 bases, with 14 bases between them. CDR1 is LNHDA, CDR2 SQIVND, per germline (reference sequence). The CDR3 spans 14 residues.

The chain joins TRBV4-3 to TRBJ1-3; D is undetermined. Germline CDR1 and CDR2: LGHNA and YSLEER. CDR3 length: 15 residues. The V end lost 0 bases, the J end lost 0 bases, and 6 bases lay between the germline ends. CDR3 region: CASSQDRYSGNTIYF. CDR3 in DNA: TGCGCCAGCAGCCAAGATCGGTACTCTGGAAACACCATATATTTT.

The chain is built from TRBV21-1 and TRBJ2-2; the table assigns TRBD1, which was not confirmed against the DNA. TRBV21-1 is tagged as a pseudogene. The CDR3 has 17 residues. CDR3 residues: CASSKEGSRGNTGELFF. CDR3 in DNA: TGTGCCAGCAGCAAAGAAGGGAGCAGGGGAAACACCGGGGAGCTGTTTTTT.

The chain recombines TRBV20-1 with TRBJ2-5; D gene ambiguous. Germline CDR1 reads DFQATT; CDR2 reads SNEGSKA (reference sequence). Between the trimmed V and J ends, which lost 6 bases and 4 bases, there was a span of 6 bases. The CDR3 is 10 amino acids. The CDR3 loop reads CSAKRETQYF. In DNA form, the CDR3 reads TGCAGTGCAAAGAGAGAGACCCAGTACTTC.

This clone was detected a few times. The chain carries TRBV7-9 and TRBJ1-4, with 9 bases that match TRBD1. V lost 4 bases and J lost 8; bases outside the gene matches: 11. Germline CDR1 reads SEHNR; CDR2 reads FQNEAQ (reference sequence). CDR3 length: 16 amino acids. In DNA form, the CDR3 reads TGTGCCAGCAGCTCCTCGACAGGGGGAGGAGGGGAAAAACTGTTTTTT. The encoded protein is CASSSSTGGGGEKLFF. The full variable domain, completed using reference TRBV7-9 and TRBJ1-4, is DTGVSQNPRHKITKRGQNVTFRCDPISEHNRLYWYRQTLGQGPEFLTYFQNEAQLEKSRLLSDRFSAERPKGSFSTLEIQRTEQGDSAMYLCASSSSTGGGGEKLFFGSGTQLSVL.

The chain carries TRBV9 and TRBJ2-5; D possibly corresponds to TRBD1 (5 bases). V lost 4 bases and J 5 bases, leaving 18 bases between the germline ends. The CDR3 is made up of 15 amino acids. Germline V gene data show CDR1 as SGDLS and CDR2 as YYNGEE. CDR3 loop: CASSPGGAGHETQYF. The CDR3 DNA is TGTGCCAGCAGCCCGGGTGGGGCAGGGCACGAGACCCAGTACTTC. Looking up the rest from reference TRBV9 and TRBJ2-5 gives the full variable domain: DSGVTQTPKHLITATGQRVTLRCSPRSGDLSVYWYQQSLDQGLQFLIQYYNGEERAKGNILERFSAQQFPDLHSELNLSSLELGDSALYFCASSPGGAGHETQYFGPGTRLLVL.

DNA of the CDR3: TGTGCCTGGAGAGCCGTAACGGGACTAGCGGGGACCGGGGAGCTGTTTTTT. This translates into CAWRAVTGLAGTGELFF. V gene TRBV30 combines with J gene TRBJ2-2; the match to TRBD2 covers 13 bases. The germline gives CDR1 GTSNPN, CDR2 SVGIG (reference sequence). Trimming took 3 bases from V and 5 from J; bases not matched to a gene: 9. The CDR3 extends over 17 amino acids. Full variable domain (missing parts from reference TRBV30 and TRBJ2-2): SQTIHQWPATLVQPVGSPLSLECTVEGTSNPNLYWYRQAAGRGLQLLFYSVGIGQISSEVPQNLSASRPQDRQFILSSKKLLLSDSGFYLCAWRAVTGLAGTGELFFGEGSRLTVL.

The gene calls are TRBV27 and TRBJ1-6; a weak D match, TRBD1 (5 bases). V lost 6 bases to trimming and J lost 7 bases, with 10 bases between them. The CDR3 is 13 amino acids. The V gene's germline CDR1 is MNHEY and CDR2 SMNVEV (reference sequence). CDR3 in DNA: TGTGCCAGCAGGTGGGGCTCGAATTCACCCCTCCACTTT. This codes for CASRWGSNSPLHF.

The chain recombines TRBV29-1 with TRBJ1-1; 8 bases line up with TRBD1. V dropped 7 bases and J dropped 1; count of bases not matched to a gene: 5. CDR3 length: 13 residues. The germline gives CDR1 SQVTM, CDR2 ANQGSEA. CDR3 protein: CSGGQGSNTEAFF. The CDR3 region has the DNA TGCAGCGGAGGACAGGGTTCGAACACTGAAGCTTTCTTT.

This clone showed up just a few times. V is TRBV14 and J is TRBJ1-1; TRBD1 is a possible D gene (5 bases). Trimming left V 1 base short and J 2 bases short, with 11 bases between. This CDR3 has 15 residues. In germline, CDR1 is SGHDN, CDR2 FVKESK. The CDR3 DNA reads TGTGCCAGCAGCCAAGTCCCGGGGGACAACACTGAAGCTTTCTTT. Protein sequence: CASSQVPGDNTEAFF.

The chain has TRBV7-8 and TRBJ2-7, with D tentatively TRBD1 (7 bases). Trimming pared 1 base from V and 4 bases from J, leaving 11 bases between. The germline gives CDR1 SGHVS, CDR2 FQNEAQ. CDR3 length: 14 residues. CDR3 sequence (DNA): TGTGCCAGCAGCTTAGGCAGGGGGGCGTACGAGCAGTACTTC. Residues: CASSLGRGAYEQYF.